This T cell receptor (beta chain) was recovered during a study of blood T cell repertoires in COVID-19. Across the whole study: Samples of COVID-19 (acute and convalescent) were obtained from the United States, Italy and Spain.

In the authors' methods: Using reference gene primer amplification, nucleated cell counts were estimated. Assay used: immunoSEQ multiplex PCR; TCRdb lists only in-frame clones, some missing. V and J calls and clone size are as listed in that table; D and trimming were resolved from the DNA. Counted here are approximately 240,000 clones, roughly 84% occurring once; the ten biggest clones make up about 1.5%. The table lists this clone with a count of one. The same CDR3 is also encoded by other DNA sequences in this sample. Trimming removed 0 bases from V and 1 base from J, with 7 bases in between. The CDR3 loop spans 14 amino acids. In germline, CDR1 is SGHRS, CDR2 YFSETQ.

Source material: peripheral blood. The rearrangement uses TRBV5-1 and TRBJ1-1, with D unclear. The sequence was collected from a woman aged 40 to 50 who had recovered from COVID-19. CDR3 region: CASSLVSGNTEAFF. The CDR3 DNA reads as TGCGCCAGCAGCTTGGTGTCAGGGAACACTGAAGCTTTCTTT. Combining the CDR3 with reference TRBV5-1 and TRBJ1-1 gives the whole variable domain KAGVTQTPRYLIKTRGQQVTLSCSPISGHRSVSWYQQTPGQGLQFLFEYFSETQRNKGNFPGRFSGRQFSNSRSEMNVSTLELGDSALYLCASSLVSGNTEAFFGQGTRLTVV.